This entry lists 9 T cell receptor beta chains sequenced from one sample in a study of T cells in localized non-small cell lung cancer. Measured with immunoSEQ multiplex PCR; TCRdb has only the in-frame clones, and not every one. In the table there are fewer than 40,000 clones, around 84% of which are singletons. This material consisted of peripheral blood, taken before any cancer treatment. Source of these receptors: a male donor aged 60 or older with stage III lung adenocarcinoma.

The chain recombines TRBV7-9 with TRBJ2-1; 11 bases fit TRBD1. The CDR3 runs to 13 residues. V was clipped by 2 bases and J by 15 bases; unmatched bases: 6. Germline values: CDR1 SEHNR, CDR2 FQNEAQ (reference sequence). The CDR3 DNA follows: TGTGCCAGCAGCTTACAGGACAGGGGGCAAAGGTTCTTC. Its protein product is CASSLQDRGQRFF.

This chain links TRBV6-1 with TRBJ1-5, with D perhaps matching TRBD1 (6 bases). CDR1 and CDR2 (germline): MNHNS, SASEGT. The CDR3 extends over 13 amino acids. V was shortened by 9 bases and J by 3 bases, with 12 bases between the two germline ends. CDR3 bases: TGTGCCAGTCGACAGGTGAACAATCAGCCCCAGCATTTT. Its protein is CASRQVNNQPQHF.

This clone was counted once. The rearrangement joins TRBV7-3 to TRBJ2-2, with 9 positions matching TRBD2. CDR1 and CDR2 (germline): SGHTA, FQGTGA. The CDR3 extends over 19 amino acids. V trimming: 2 bases; J trimming: 4 bases; junction bases outside the gene matches: 14. The CDR3 DNA sequence: TGTGCCAGCAGCTTACTCGTTAGCGGGGGCCCTGCCGTCACCGGGGAGCTGTTTTTT. Protein product: CASSLLVSGGPAVTGELFF.

The V and J genes are TRBV7-2 and TRBJ1-1; D might be TRBD1 (5 bases). Germline V CDR1 and CDR2: SGHTA, FQGNSA. This CDR3 is built from 17 residues. Deletions cut 1 base from V and 4 bases from J, with 19 bases between. CDR3 DNA: TGTGCCAGCAGCTTAGAGTTTTGGGGGGGGACTGGCACTGAAGCTTTCTTT. Translating gives CASSLEFWGGTGTEAFF.

Only a few counts were recorded for this clone. V usage is TRBV6-4 and J usage is TRBJ1-1; D is undetermined. The CDR3 runs to 13 residues. Germline CDR1 reads MRHNA; CDR2 reads SNTAGT. Between the trimmed V and J ends, which lost 3 bases and 4 bases, there was a span of 9 bases. The CDR3 nucleotides are TGTGCCAGCAGTGAGGGCATCGGCACTGAAGCTTTCTTT. It specifies CASSEGIGTEAFF.

This sequence joins TRBV7-3 and TRBJ1-3; possibly TRBD1 for D (5 bases). Germline V CDR1 and CDR2: SGHTA, FQGTGA. With 2 bases removed from V and 0 bases from J, the gap between germline ends came to 8 bases. This CDR3 spans 15 amino acids. The DNA of the CDR3 is TGTGCCAGCAGCTTACAGGGATTCTCTGGAAACACCATATATTTT. This encodes CASSLQGFSGNTIYF.

The CDR3 region has the DNA TGTGCCAGTACCAGAGGGGGGTGGGTCGGAGCTTTCTTT. It specifies CASTRGGWVGAFF. The genes are TRBV19 and TRBJ1-1; tentatively, D is TRBD1 (6 bases). The CDR3 length is 13 residues. The V gene lost 7 bases and the J gene lost 10 bases, with 19 bases spanning the gap. Germline V lookup: CDR1 LNHDA, CDR2 SQIVND (reference sequence). Together with reference TRBV19 and TRBJ1-1, the CDR3 gives the full variable domain: DGGITQSPKYLFRKEGQNVTLSCEQNLNHDAMYWYRQDPGQGLRLIYYSQIVNDFQKGDIAEGYSVSREKKESFPLTVTSAQKNPTAFYLCASTRGGWVGAFFGQGTRLTVV.

V gene TRBV19 combines with J gene TRBJ2-7, with D unresolved. Looked up from germline, CDR1 is LNHDA and CDR2 is SQIVND (reference sequence). The CDR3 consists of 16 residues. Trimming shortened V by 5 bases and J by 7 bases, and 24 bases separated the two germline ends. CDR3 protein: CASSSLGQARLEEQYF. The CDR3, as DNA: TGTGCCAGTAGTTCCCTAGGGCAGGCCAGACTCGAAGAGCAGTACTTC. The variable domain in full, with the rest retrieved from reference TRBV19 and TRBJ2-7, is DGGITQSPKYLFRKEGQNVTLSCEQNLNHDAMYWYRQDPGQGLRLIYYSQIVNDFQKGDIAEGYSVSREKKESFPLTVTSAQKNPTAFYLCASSSLGQARLEEQYFGPGTRLTVT.

The chain joins TRBV16 to TRBJ2-5; 8 nucleotides agree with TRBD2. The V segment lost 5 bases and the J segment 3 bases; nucleotides outside the gene matches: 5. CDR1 KGHSY and CDR2 FQNENV come from the germline V gene. There are 14 residues in the CDR3. CDR3 loop: CASSFPGGEETQYF. In DNA form, the CDR3 reads TGTGCCAGCAGCTTTCCGGGGGGGGAAGAGACCCAGTACTTC.